Shown below are 7 T cell receptor beta chains from a single sample sequenced in a study of cytomegalovirus exposure and HLA in healthy donors. Assay: immunoSEQ multiplex PCR; the TCRdb copy retains only in-frame clones and omits some. The sample records about 140,000 clones, 70% to 90% being singletons. The sample taken for sequencing was PBMCs. These receptors were collected from a man younger than 35 in good health and CMV-seronegative.

The gene calls are TRBV6-5 and TRBJ1-1, with 8 nucleotides matching TRBD1. The germline V gene has CDR1 MNHEY and CDR2 SVGAGI. The CDR3 loop spans 14 amino acids. V lost 6 bases to trimming and J lost 6 bases; unmatched junction nucleotides: 9. The CDR3: CASSRDRGRPEAFF. The DNA for the CDR3 is TGTGCCAGCAGCCGAGACAGGGGTCGCCCTGAAGCTTTCTTT.

Only one count was recorded for this clone. V and J are TRBV6-5 and TRBJ1-2; TRBD1 might be the D (6 bases). CDR3 length: 14 residues. The ends were cut back, 6 bases at V and 7 bases at J, with 18 bases in the middle. Germline V CDR1 and CDR2: MNHEY, SVGAGI. The CDR3 DNA reads TGTGCCAGCAGGAGGGACATCGACCCGGGTGGCTACACCTTC. Encoded protein: CASRRDIDPGGYTF.

This sequence joins TRBV15 and TRBJ2-1; tentatively, D is TRBD1 (6 bases). V was shortened by 5 bases and J by 4 bases, with 9 bases between the two germline ends. The CDR3 covers 13 residues. Germline values: CDR1 LNHNV, CDR2 YYDKDF (reference sequence). Written as DNA, the CDR3 is TGTGCCACCAGCCGGACAGAATACAATGAGCAGTTCTTC. Its protein is CATSRTEYNEQFF.

This sequence joins TRBV10-1 and TRBJ2-4, with D possibly being TRBD2 (6 bases). V was cut by 6 bases and J by 9 bases, with 12 bases left in between. This CDR3 contains 12 residues. The germline gives CDR1 WNHNN, CDR2 SYGVQD (reference sequence). In DNA, the CDR3 is TGCGCCAGCAGGGGCGAAGCGGGCATTCAGTACTTC. Protein product: CASRGEAGIQYF.

The CDR3 nucleotides are TGCGCCAGCGGGCCCTTCCTAGCGGGCTACGAGCAGTACTTC. It specifies CASGPFLAGYEQYF. The rearrangement uses TRBV10-2 and TRBJ2-7; 8 nucleotides match TRBD2. There are 14 residues in the CDR3. V dropped 8 bases and J dropped 3; count of bases not matched to a gene: 9. The V gene's germline CDR1 is WSHSY and CDR2 SAAADI.

This sequence joins TRBV6-5 and TRBJ2-1; D remains unclear. Germline loops: CDR1 MNHEY, CDR2 SVGAGI. The CDR3 runs 15 residues. V lost 5 bases, J lost 0 bases, and 11 bases lay in between. This CDR3 is CASSADTYSYNEQFF. CDR3 sequence (DNA): TGTGCCAGCAGTGCAGACACCTACTCCTACAATGAGCAGTTCTTC.

The rearrangement links TRBV18 to TRBJ1-2; no clear D gene. The germline CDR1 and CDR2 sequences are KGHSH and LQKENI. The ends were cut back, 2 bases at V and 8 bases at J, with 12 bases in the middle. There are 13 residues in the CDR3. DNA for the CDR3: TGTGCCAGCTCACCAGGGAGGAGGAACGGCTACACCTTC. Protein: CASSPGRRNGYTF.